The rows below give T cell receptor beta chains drawn from one sample of a study of identical twins. TCRdb recomputed calls from the 5' RACE reads with MiXCR, one row per CDR3 protein. The data show roughly 770,000 distinct CDR3 sequences, roughly 18% seen once. These data were also filed under a second study, of T cells expressing NK-cell markers.

Sample: PBMCs. These receptors originate from a woman in her late teens or twenties in good health. CDR3s include the opening cysteine and the closing phenylalanine or tryptophan. D genes are given only for firm matches. Rows give clone size only sometimes, using once, few, many, or a class for an expanded clone.

cdr3_aa	cdr3_nt	j_call	v_call	clone_size	d_call
CASSFGTGKSYEQYF	TGTGCCAGCAGCTTTGGGACAGGTAAATCCTACGAGCAGTACTTC	TRBJ2-7	TRBV3-1	.	TRBD1
CSAPDLSETQYF	TGCAGTGCTCCAGACTTGTCGGAGACCCAGTACTTC	TRBJ2-5	TRBV20-1	many	.
CASSPSTGGGEAFF	TGCGCCAGCAGCCCCTCGACAGGGGGCGGTGAAGCTTTCTTT	TRBJ1-1	TRBV5-1	.	TRBD1
CASSSRGVGYNEQFF	TGTGCCAGCAGTTCCCGGGGGGTGGGCTACAATGAGCAGTTCTTC	TRBJ2-1	TRBV7-2	few	TRBD2
CASSNGGEETQYF	TGTGCCAGCAGTAATGGTGGGGAAGAGACCCAGTACTTC	TRBJ2-5	TRBV2	.	.
CASSFRGMKRRQPQHF	TGTGCCAGCAGTTTTCGGGGCATGAAAAGACGTCAGCCCCAGCATTTT	TRBJ1-5	TRBV12-3/TRBV12-4	.	.
CASIGLGYTDTQYF	TGTGCCAGCATCGGACTGGGATACACAGATACGCAGTATTTT	TRBJ2-3	TRBV6-1	few	.
CASSPGQVVETQYF	TGTGCCAGCAGCCCAGGACAGGTCGTTGAGACCCAGTACTTC	TRBJ2-5	TRBV14	.	TRBD1
CAGSQNALAIKNIQYF	TGTGCCGGCAGCCAAAACGCACTAGCCATTAAAAACATTCAGTACTTC	TRBJ2-4	TRBV7-2	.	.
CASTVQGANTGELFF	TGTGCCAGCACCGTACAGGGGGCGAACACCGGGGAGCTGTTTTTT	TRBJ2-2	TRBV12-3/TRBV12-4	.	TRBD1
CASSKLGRLTGELFF	TGTGCCAGCAGCAAACTCGGCCGGCTCACCGGGGAGCTGTTTTTT	TRBJ2-2	TRBV21-1	.	.
CASSVGWGTEAFF	TGCGCCAGCAGCGTCGGGTGGGGGACTGAAGCTTTCTTT	TRBJ1-1	TRBV5-1	few	.
CSARTHQETQYF	TGCAGTGCTAGAACGCACCAAGAGACCCAGTACTTC	TRBJ2-5	TRBV20-1	many	.
CASSNRSSTYEQYF	TGTGCCAGCAGTAACAGGAGTTCCACTTACGAGCAGTACTTC	TRBJ2-7	TRBV12-3/TRBV12-4	few	.
CASRASRGTEAFF	TGTGCCAGCAGAGCCTCAAGGGGCACTGAAGCTTTCTTT	TRBJ1-1	TRBV6-1	few	.
CSVKGPGQGLEEQYF	TGCAGCGTTAAGGGTCCGGGACAGGGGTTGGAGGAGCAGTACTTC	TRBJ2-7	TRBV29-1	few	TRBD1
CASSVAGSYNEQFF	TGTGCCAGCAGCGTAGCGGGGTCCTACAATGAGCAGTTCTTC	TRBJ2-1	TRBV9	many	.
CASSFGPFTDTQYF	TGTGCCAGCAGTTTCGGACCCTTCACAGATACGCAGTATTTT	TRBJ2-3	TRBV27	few	.
CSASRGTEVFEYF	TGCAGTGCTAGCCGAGGGACGGAGGTTTTTGAGTACTTC	TRBJ2-7	TRBV20-1	.	.
CASSFPRSTSGYSTDTQYF	TGTGCCAGCAGTTTTCCCCGTTCGACTAGCGGATATAGCACAGATACGCAGTATTTT	TRBJ2-3	TRBV12-3/TRBV12-4	.	TRBD2
CSAIDASNEQFF	TGCAGTGCCATTGACGCCTCCAATGAGCAGTTCTTC	TRBJ2-1	TRBV20-1	few	.
CAISESGISGNTIYF	TGTGCCATCAGTGAGTCGGGAATCTCTGGAAACACCATATATTTT	TRBJ1-3	TRBV10-3	few	.
CASSSTAKNIQYF	TGCGCCAGCAGCTCAACGGCCAAAAACATTCAGTACTTC	TRBJ2-4	TRBV5-1	.	.
CASSFLTSSGANVLTF	TGTGCCAGCAGCTTCCTCACTAGCTCTGGGGCCAACGTCCTGACTTTC	TRBJ2-6	TRBV12-3/TRBV12-4	.	.
CSGAGGRETQYF	TGCAGTGGAGCGGGGGGGAGAGAGACCCAGTACTTC	TRBJ2-5	TRBV20-1	few	TRBD2
CSARKSGEQFF	TGCAGTGCTAGAAAAAGCGGTGAGCAGTTCTTC	TRBJ2-1	TRBV20-1	.	.
CASSFNLASYNEQFF	TGCGCCAGCAGCTTCAATTTAGCGTCCTACAATGAGCAGTTCTTC	TRBJ2-1	TRBV5-1	.	.
CAIGTGFTDTQYF	TGTGCCATCGGGACAGGGTTCACAGATACGCAGTATTTT	TRBJ2-3	TRBV27	few	TRBD1
CASSQASGEGEQYF	TGTGCCAGCAGCCAAGCTTCCGGAGAGGGCGAGCAGTACTTC	TRBJ2-7	TRBV3-1	.	.
CASSVGTAYNEQFF	TGTGCCAGCAGCGTCGGGACGGCGTACAATGAGCAGTTCTTC	TRBJ2-1	TRBV9	few	.
CASSQGAGATYEQYF	TGCGCCAGCAGCCAAGGGGCGGGGGCCACTTACGAGCAGTACTTC	TRBJ2-7	TRBV4-3	few	.
CASSLSTGYSYEQYF	TGCGCCAGCAGCTTGTCGACAGGATACTCCTACGAGCAGTACTTC	TRBJ2-7	TRBV5-1	.	.
CASSFVGSNQPQHF	TGTGCCAGCAGCTTCGTAGGGAGCAATCAGCCCCAGCATTTT	TRBJ1-5	TRBV5-6	.	.
CASSLRTSGGGEYF	TGTGCCAGCAGTCTACGGACTAGCGGGGGGGGGGAGTATTTT	TRBJ2-3	TRBV12-3/TRBV12-4	few	TRBD2
CSARAPGQEDYGYTF	TGCAGTGCTAGAGCTCCGGGACAGGAAGACTATGGCTACACCTTC	TRBJ1-2	TRBV20-1	few	TRBD1
CASSPVNTETQYF	TGTGCCAGCTCCCCCGTAAATACGGAGACCCAGTACTTC	TRBJ2-5	TRBV18	.	.
CASSVRSQETQYF	TGTGCCAGCAGCGTCCGGAGCCAAGAGACCCAGTACTTC	TRBJ2-5	TRBV14	few	.
CASSLPPGTGQETQYF	TGTGCCAGCAGTTTACCACCAGGGACGGGCCAAGAGACCCAGTACTTC	TRBJ2-5	TRBV12-3/TRBV12-4	few	.
CASSPRGAVNQPQHF	TGTGCCAGCAGCCCACGAGGGGCGGTCAATCAGCCCCAGCATTTT	TRBJ1-5	TRBV12-3/TRBV12-4	.	.
CASSSPLQGNYGYTF	TGTGCCAGCAGCTCCCCTTTACAGGGGAACTATGGCTACACCTTC	TRBJ1-2	TRBV7-9	.	TRBD1
CASKNGVAKNIQYF	TGTGCCAGCAAGAATGGGGTGGCCAAAAACATTCAGTACTTC	TRBJ2-4	TRBV12-3/TRBV12-4	few	.
CASSQQGPEAFF	TGCGCCAGCAGCCAACAGGGTCCTGAAGCTTTCTTT	TRBJ1-1	TRBV10-2	.	.
CSASPGGAGTEAFF	TGCAGTGCCAGCCCCGGGGGCGCGGGCACTGAAGCTTTCTTT	TRBJ1-1	TRBV20-1	.	.
CSASPGGTANNSPLHF	TGCAGTGCTAGCCCCGGGGGGACAGCTAATAATTCACCCCTCCACTTT	TRBJ1-6	TRBV20-1	many	TRBD1
CSGGLAGGVDTQYF	TGCAGCGGGGGACTAGCGGGAGGAGTAGATACGCAGTATTTT	TRBJ2-3	TRBV29-1	.	TRBD2
CSARLTGRGPQETQYF	TGCAGTGCTAGATTAACGGGCAGGGGACCCCAAGAGACCCAGTACTTC	TRBJ2-5	TRBV20-1	few	.
CASSIERDRINEKLFF	TGTGCCAGTAGTATAGAGCGGGACAGGATTAATGAAAAACTGTTTTTT	TRBJ1-4	TRBV19	.	TRBD1
CASSLDSDGGYFSGYTF	TGTGCCAGCAGCTTGGATTCGGACGGAGGATACTTTTCTGGCTACACCTTC	TRBJ1-2	TRBV5-5	many	.
CASSLRRDPRAYEQYF	TGTGCCAGCAGCTTGCGGAGGGACCCCCGCGCCTACGAGCAGTACTTC	TRBJ2-7	TRBV11-2	.	.
CASSWTSGSTDTQYF	TGTGCCAGCAGTTGGACTAGCGGGTCCACAGATACGCAGTATTTT	TRBJ2-3	TRBV11-3	once	TRBD2